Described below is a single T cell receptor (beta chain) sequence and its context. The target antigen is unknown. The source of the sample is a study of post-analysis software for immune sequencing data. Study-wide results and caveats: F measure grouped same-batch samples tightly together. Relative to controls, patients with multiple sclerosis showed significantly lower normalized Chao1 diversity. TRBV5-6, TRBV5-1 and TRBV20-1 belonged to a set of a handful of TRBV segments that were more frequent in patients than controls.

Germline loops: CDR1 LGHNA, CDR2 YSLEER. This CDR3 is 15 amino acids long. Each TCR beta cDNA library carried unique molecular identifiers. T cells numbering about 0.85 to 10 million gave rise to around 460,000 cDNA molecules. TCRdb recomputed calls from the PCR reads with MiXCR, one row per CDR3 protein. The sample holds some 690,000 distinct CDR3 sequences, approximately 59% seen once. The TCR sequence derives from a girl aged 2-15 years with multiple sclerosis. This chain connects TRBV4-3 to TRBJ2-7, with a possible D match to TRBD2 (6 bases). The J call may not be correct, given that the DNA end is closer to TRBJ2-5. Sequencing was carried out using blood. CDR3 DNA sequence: TGCGCCAGCAGCCCGGACCTAGCGAAGGGAGAGACCCAGTACTTC. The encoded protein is CASSPDLAKGETQYF.